Below, one T cell receptor (beta chain) is given with its context. The source of the sample is a study of blood T cell repertoires in COVID-19. Across the study: There were acute and convalescent COVID-19 samples, and they came from the United States, Italy and Spain.

In the source study's methods: Researchers report that nucleated cell counts were estimated from reference gene primer amplification. Clones were read by immunoSEQ multiplex PCR, and TCRdb kept only the in-frame ones, dropping some. V and J calls and clone size are copied from that table; D and trimming were computed from the DNA. Of about 130,000 clones in the sample, 86% were seen once. The germline CDR1 and CDR2 sequences are MNHNS and SASEGT. The length of the CDR3 is 15 residues. V lost 1 base to trimming and J lost 5 bases, with 14 bases between them. The V call is TRBV6-1, the J call TRBJ1-2; D gene unclear. This receptor was taken from a woman in her forties or fifties who had recovered from COVID-19. The sequenced sample was PBMCs or T cells enriched from blood (not recorded which). CDR3 amino acids: CASSEVEPIPYGYTF. The CDR3 DNA sequence: TGTGCCAGCAGTGAAGTTGAACCTATCCCTTATGGCTACACCTTC.